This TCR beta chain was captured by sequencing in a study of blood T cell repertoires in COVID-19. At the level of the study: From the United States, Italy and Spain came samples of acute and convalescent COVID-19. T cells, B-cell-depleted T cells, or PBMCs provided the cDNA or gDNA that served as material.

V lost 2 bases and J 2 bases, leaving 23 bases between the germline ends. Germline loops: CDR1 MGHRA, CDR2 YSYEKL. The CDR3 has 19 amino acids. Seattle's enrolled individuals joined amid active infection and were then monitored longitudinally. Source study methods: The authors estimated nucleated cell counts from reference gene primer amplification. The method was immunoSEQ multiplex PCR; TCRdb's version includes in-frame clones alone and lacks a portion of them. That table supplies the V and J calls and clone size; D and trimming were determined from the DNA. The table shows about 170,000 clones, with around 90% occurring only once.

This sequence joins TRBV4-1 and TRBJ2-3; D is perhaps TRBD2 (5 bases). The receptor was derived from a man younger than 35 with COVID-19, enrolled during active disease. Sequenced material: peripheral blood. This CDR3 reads CASSQPRLREPRATDTQYF. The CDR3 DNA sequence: TGCGCCAGCAGCCAACCCCGACTCCGGGAACCTAGGGCCACAGATACGCAGTATTTT.